This TCR beta chain was captured in a study of T cells in Graves' hyperthyroidism and ophthalmopathy. The CDR3 totals 15 residues. Trimming removed 3 bases at V and 5 bases at J, with 13 bases between. Germline loops: CDR1 LNHDA, CDR2 SQIVND (reference sequence). Stable disease denoted Graves' hyperthyroidism without ophthalmopathy progression within 18 months. TCR beta CDR3 regions were amplified from RNA. A set of HTBI primers served as the primers for a first-round RT-PCR of the TCR CDR3. TCRdb reanalysed the multiplex PCR reads using MiXCR and keeps one entry per CDR3 protein. The data contain under 400,000 distinct CDR3 sequences, just under 25% of them seen just once; the ten biggest clones take up about 70%. This clonotype came up a few times.

The sample was blood. The chain uses TRBV19 and TRBJ1-4, with D tentatively TRBD1 (5 bases). This receptor was identified in a man over 45 with Graves' hyperthyroidism. Here the CDR3 DNA reads TGTGCCAGTAGTATCAGGGACCGCTCGAATGAAAAACTGTTTTTT. Translation: CASSIRDRSNEKLFF.